These 11 T cell receptor beta chains were all obtained from the same sample, sequenced in a study of vaccination effects on CD4 cells after COVID-19. These TCRs' antigens remain unknown. The method was immunoSEQ multiplex PCR; TCRdb's version includes in-frame clones alone and lacks a portion of them. The sample records 55,000 to 75,000 clones, 65% to 85% being singletons. After expansion with viral peptide pools in the ViraFEST assay, antigen-specific CD4+ T cells were sequenced. Isolating CD4+ T cells followed about 10 days of culture. Nucleocapsid antibodies were negative in the vaccine recipients, who had never had SARS-CoV-2 infection. Sequences were derived from CD4+ T cells from PBMCs cultured with HCoV-NL63 spike peptides, sampled before COVID-19 vaccination. Receptors were obtained from a human donor who received a COVID-19 vaccine.

The sample holds one count of this clone. The rearrangement uses TRBV3-1 (or the pseudogene TRBV3-2) and TRBJ2-3; D is perhaps TRBD2 (5 bases). The CDR3 is 17 residues long. Germline V gives CDR1 LGHDT, CDR2 YNNKEL (reference sequence). The ends were cut back, 0 bases at V and 0 bases at J, with 13 bases in the middle. CDR3 residues: CASSQDYSSWSTDTQYF. As DNA, the CDR3 is TGTGCCAGCAGCCAAGATTACTCTAGCTGGAGCACAGATACGCAGTATTTT.

The chain has TRBV7-2 and TRBJ2-3; 8 bases are a match to TRBD2. There are 18 residues in the CDR3. CDR1 and CDR2 from the germline V gene are SGHTA and FQGNSA. The V gene end was trimmed by 2 bases and the J gene end by 1 base; junction bases not matched to a gene: 11. This chain's CDR3 is CASSLRPLAGGRTDTQYF. CDR3 DNA sequence: TGTGCCAGCAGCTTAAGGCCTCTCGCGGGGGGCCGCACAGATACGCAGTATTTT.

The rearrangement joins TRBV19 to TRBJ1-2; 10 positions match TRBD1. This CDR3 comprises 17 residues. The V gene's germline CDR1 is LNHDA and CDR2 SQIVND (reference sequence). Germline trimming cut 4 bases from V and 7 bases from J; bases unmatched to any gene: 15. CDR3: CASSRRETGGAFFGYTF. The CDR3 DNA follows: TGTGCCAGTAGTAGGAGGGAGACAGGGGGCGCGTTTTTTGGCTACACCTTC.

The chain uses TRBV10-3 and TRBJ2-5; D gene unclear. Germline-derived CDR1 and CDR2 are ENHRY and SYGVKD. The ends were cut back, 6 bases at V and 4 bases at J, with 24 bases in the middle. The length of the CDR3 is 17 residues. CDR3 sequence (DNA): TGTGCCATCAGCGATACGGTAGGAACCCGAAGGGTAGAGACCCAGTACTTC. Amino acid sequence: CAISDTVGTRRVETQYF.

The count of this clone is one. The CDR3 sequence is CASSKASGQGFRSEKLFF. The CDR3 coding sequence is TGTGCCAGCAGCAAAGCCTCGGGACAGGGGTTTCGAAGTGAAAAACTGTTTTTT. V usage is TRBV21-1 and J usage is TRBJ1-4; TRBD1 was called by the table and not checked on the DNA. TRBV21-1 counts as a pseudogene. The CDR3 spans 18 residues.

This rearrangement joins TRBV5-4 to TRBJ2-3; D may be TRBD2 (5 bases). The V gene's germline CDR1 is SGHNT and CDR2 YYREEE (reference sequence). CDR3 length: 16 amino acids. V lost 0 bases and J lost 0, with 11 bases in between. The CDR3 is CASSLGGPTSTDTQYF. The CDR3 nucleotides read TGTGCCAGCAGCTTGGGAGGGCCGACTAGCACAGATACGCAGTATTTT.

The rearrangement uses TRBV6-6 and TRBJ2-2, with TRBD2 matching over 9 bases. Germline V gene lookup returns CDR1 MNHNY and CDR2 SVGAGI (reference sequence). V lost 6 bases and J lost 4; bases outside the gene matches: 12. The CDR3 has 17 amino acids. The CDR3 sequence is CASSRRARAGGTGELFF. Written as DNA, the CDR3 is TGTGCCAGCAGCCGACGAGCTCGAGCGGGGGGCACCGGGGAGCTGTTTTTT.

V and J are TRBV3-1 (or the pseudogene TRBV3-2) and TRBJ2-5; perhaps TRBD2 as D (6 bases). Germline V lookup: CDR1 LGHDT, CDR2 YNNKEL (reference sequence). CDR3 length equals 16 residues. V was clipped by 3 bases and J by 1 base, with 15 bases between them. DNA for the CDR3: TGTGCCAGCAGCCATTATACACGAGCGGGCCAAGAGACCCAGTACTTC. This translates into CASSHYTRAGQETQYF.

This clone was counted a few times. CDR3 in DNA: TGCGCCAGCAGCCGAAGCCCGATCATGGGGGCGGACTACGAGCAGTACGTC. Translated: CASSRSPIMGADYEQYV. The V and J genes are TRBV4-1 and TRBJ2-7, with TRBD1 as a possible D gene (6 bases). The germline V gene has CDR1 MGHRA and CDR2 YSYEKL. This CDR3 has 17 amino acids. V was trimmed by 4 bases and J by 3 bases, leaving 22 bases between them.

The chain joins TRBV12-5 to TRBJ2-6; TRBD2 agrees at 8 bases. Germline V lookup: CDR1 LGHNT, CDR2 FRNRAP. This CDR3 contains 17 residues. V dropped 8 bases and J dropped 2; count of bases not matched to a gene: 11. Here the CDR3 reads CASSPGGAVTGANVLTF. CDR3 DNA sequence: TGTGCTAGTAGCCCGGGAGGGGCGGTTACTGGGGCCAACGTCCTGACTTTC.

V usage is TRBV7-2 and J usage is TRBJ1-1, with unresolved D. The CDR3 contains 15 residues. CDR1 SGHTA and CDR2 FQGNSA come from the germline V gene. V was trimmed by 2 bases and J by 8 bases, leaving 18 bases between them. For the CDR3, the DNA is TGTGCCAGCAGCTTATTCCCCCCAAAAGCAAGGGAAGCTTTCTTT. Residues: CASSLFPPKAREAFF.